This T cell receptor beta chain was recorded in a study of shared clonotypes between healthy human individuals. Study context: There were three CD4 naive, three CD4 memory, two CD8 naive and one CD8 memory plates per donor.

Trimming stripped 7 bases from V and 10 bases from J, with 19 bases between. The CDR3 consists of 13 residues. CDR1 SNHLY and CDR2 FYNNEI come from the germline V gene. Study conclusions and caveats: Rarefaction gave evidence that sorted-subset sequencing remained incomplete despite large depth.

Only in-frame clones appear in the TCRdb table, and some are missing; sequencing was by immunoSEQ multiplex PCR. The sample consists of around 700,000 clones, around four fifths of them appearing once. This clone was seen a few times. Its specificity is unknown. The sequence came from a woman aged 30 to 39 in good health. The V gene is TRBV2, the J gene TRBJ1-1, with no clear D. Input material: memory CD4+ T cells sorted from blood. Subset given: CD45RA-negative fraction. In DNA form, the CDR3 reads TGTGCCAGCAATGAGGACGCCGGCCTGTCAGCTTTCTTT. Its translation is CASNEDAGLSAFF.